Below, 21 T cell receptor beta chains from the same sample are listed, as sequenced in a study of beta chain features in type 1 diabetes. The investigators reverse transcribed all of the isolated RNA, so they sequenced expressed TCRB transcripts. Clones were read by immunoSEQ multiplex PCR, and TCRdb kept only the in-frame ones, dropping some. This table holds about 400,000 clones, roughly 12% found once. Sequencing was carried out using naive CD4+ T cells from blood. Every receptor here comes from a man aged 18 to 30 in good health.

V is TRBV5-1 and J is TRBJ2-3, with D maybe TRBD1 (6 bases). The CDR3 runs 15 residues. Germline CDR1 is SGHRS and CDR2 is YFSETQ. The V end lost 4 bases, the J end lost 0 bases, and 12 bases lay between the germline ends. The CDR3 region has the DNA TGCGCCAGCAGCCCCGGACAGCTTAGCACAGATACGCAGTATTTT. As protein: CASSPGQLSTDTQYF.

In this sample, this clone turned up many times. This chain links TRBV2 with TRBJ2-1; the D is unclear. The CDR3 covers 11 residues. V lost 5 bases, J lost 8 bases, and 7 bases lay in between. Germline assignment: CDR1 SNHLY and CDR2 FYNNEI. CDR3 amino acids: CASSMRHEQFF. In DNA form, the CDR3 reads TGTGCCAGCAGTATGAGGCATGAGCAGTTCTTC.

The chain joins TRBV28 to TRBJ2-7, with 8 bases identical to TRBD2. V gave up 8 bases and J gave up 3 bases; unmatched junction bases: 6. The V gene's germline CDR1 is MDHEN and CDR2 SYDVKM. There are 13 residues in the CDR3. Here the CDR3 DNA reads TGTGCCAGCCAACTAGCGGCGAACTACGAGCAGTACTTC. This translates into CASQLAANYEQYF.

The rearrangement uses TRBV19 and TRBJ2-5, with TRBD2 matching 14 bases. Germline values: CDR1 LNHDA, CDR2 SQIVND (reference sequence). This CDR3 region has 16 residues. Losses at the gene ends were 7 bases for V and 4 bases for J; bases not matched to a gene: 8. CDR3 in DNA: TGTGCCAGTATGGGACTAGCGGGGGCCCAGGGAGAGACCCAGTACTTC. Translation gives CASMGLAGAQGETQYF.

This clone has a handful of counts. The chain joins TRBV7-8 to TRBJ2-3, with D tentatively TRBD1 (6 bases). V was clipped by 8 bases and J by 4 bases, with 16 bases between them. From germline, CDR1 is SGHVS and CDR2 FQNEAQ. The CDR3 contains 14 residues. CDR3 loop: CASHRVGGADTQYF. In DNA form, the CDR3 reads TGTGCCAGCCACAGGGTTGGGGGTGCAGATACGCAGTATTTT.

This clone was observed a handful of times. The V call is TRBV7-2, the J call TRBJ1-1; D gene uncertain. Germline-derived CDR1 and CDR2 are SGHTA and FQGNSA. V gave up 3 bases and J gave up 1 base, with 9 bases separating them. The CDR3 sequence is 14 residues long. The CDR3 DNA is TGTGCCAGCAGCTTCGCTGGGCCGAACACTGAAGCTTTCTTT. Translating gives CASSFAGPNTEAFF.

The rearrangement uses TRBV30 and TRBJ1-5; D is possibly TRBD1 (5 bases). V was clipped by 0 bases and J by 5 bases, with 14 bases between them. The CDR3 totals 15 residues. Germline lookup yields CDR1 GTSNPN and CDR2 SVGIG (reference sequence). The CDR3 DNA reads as TGTGCCTGGAGTGTAGCGGCAGGAGGGGATCAGCCCCAGCATTTT. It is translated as CAWSVAAGGDQPQHF.

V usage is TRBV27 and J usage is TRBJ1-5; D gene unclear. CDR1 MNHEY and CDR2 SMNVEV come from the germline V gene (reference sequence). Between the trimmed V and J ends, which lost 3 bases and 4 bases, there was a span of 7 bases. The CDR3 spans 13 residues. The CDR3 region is CASSLWPNQPQHF. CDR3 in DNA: TGTGCCAGCAGTTTGTGGCCTAATCAGCCCCAGCATTTT.

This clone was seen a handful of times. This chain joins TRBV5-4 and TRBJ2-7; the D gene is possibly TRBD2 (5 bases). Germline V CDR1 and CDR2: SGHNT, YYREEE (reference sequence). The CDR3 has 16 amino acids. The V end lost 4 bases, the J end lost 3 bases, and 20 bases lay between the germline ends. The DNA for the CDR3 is TGTGCCAGCAGCGCCCGCATACGGGGATCCCTCTACGAGCAGTACTTC. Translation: CASSARIRGSLYEQYF.

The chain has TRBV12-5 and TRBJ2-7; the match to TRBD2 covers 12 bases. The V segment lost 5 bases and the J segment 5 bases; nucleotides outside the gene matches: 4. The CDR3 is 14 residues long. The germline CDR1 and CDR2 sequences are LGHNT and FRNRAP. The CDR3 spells CASGTTSGSDEQYF. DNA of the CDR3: TGTGCTAGTGGTACGACTAGCGGGAGCGACGAGCAGTACTTC.

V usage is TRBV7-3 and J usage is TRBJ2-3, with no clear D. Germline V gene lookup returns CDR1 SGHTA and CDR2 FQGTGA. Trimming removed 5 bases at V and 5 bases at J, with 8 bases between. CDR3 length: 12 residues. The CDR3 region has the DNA TGTGCCAGCAGCGAGGATGTAGATACGCAGTATTTT. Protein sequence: CASSEDVDTQYF.

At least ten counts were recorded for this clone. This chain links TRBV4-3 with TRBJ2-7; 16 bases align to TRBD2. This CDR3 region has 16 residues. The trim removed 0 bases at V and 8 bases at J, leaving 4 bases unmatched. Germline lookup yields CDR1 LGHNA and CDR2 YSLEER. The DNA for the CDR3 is TGCGCCAGCAGCCAAGATCCGGGACTAGCGGGAGGGCAGCAGTACTTC. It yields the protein CASSQDPGLAGGQQYF.

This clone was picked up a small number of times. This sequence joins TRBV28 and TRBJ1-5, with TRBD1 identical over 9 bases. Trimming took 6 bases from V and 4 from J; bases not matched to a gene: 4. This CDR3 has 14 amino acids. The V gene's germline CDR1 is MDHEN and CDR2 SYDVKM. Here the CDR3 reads CASSAGQGNQPQHF. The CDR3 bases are TGTGCCAGCAGCGCTGGACAGGGGAATCAGCCCCAGCATTTT.

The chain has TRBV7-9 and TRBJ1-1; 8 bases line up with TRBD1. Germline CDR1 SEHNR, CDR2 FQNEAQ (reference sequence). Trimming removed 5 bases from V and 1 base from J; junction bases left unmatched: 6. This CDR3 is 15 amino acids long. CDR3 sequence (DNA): TGTGCCAGCAGCCACCGGACAGGGCCGAACACTGAAGCTTTCTTT. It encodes CASSHRTGPNTEAFF.

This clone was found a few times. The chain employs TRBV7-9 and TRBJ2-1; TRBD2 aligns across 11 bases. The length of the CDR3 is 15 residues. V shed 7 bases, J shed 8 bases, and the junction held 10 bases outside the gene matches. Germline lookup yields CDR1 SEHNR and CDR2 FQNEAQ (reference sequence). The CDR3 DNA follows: TGTGCCAGCATCGACACTAGCGGGAGTAGGTATGAGCAGTTCTTC. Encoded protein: CASIDTSGSRYEQFF. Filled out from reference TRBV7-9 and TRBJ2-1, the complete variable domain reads DTGVSQNPRHKITKRGQNVTFRCDPISEHNRLYWYRQTLGQGPEFLTYFQNEAQLEKSRLLSDRFSAERPKGSFSTLEIQRTEQGDSAMYLCASIDTSGSRYEQFFGPGTRLTVL.

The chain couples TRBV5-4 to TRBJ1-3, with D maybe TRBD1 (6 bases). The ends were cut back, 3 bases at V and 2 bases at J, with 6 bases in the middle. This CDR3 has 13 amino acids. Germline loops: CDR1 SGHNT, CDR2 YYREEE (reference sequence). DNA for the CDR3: TGTGCCAGCAGCTGGACAGCTGGAAACACCATATATTTT. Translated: CASSWTAGNTIYF.

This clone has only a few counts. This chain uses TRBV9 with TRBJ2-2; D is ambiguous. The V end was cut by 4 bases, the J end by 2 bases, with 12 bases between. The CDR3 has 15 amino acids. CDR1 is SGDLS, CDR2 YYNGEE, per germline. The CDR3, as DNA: TGTGCCAGCAGCCGTCAGGCCAGCAACACCGGGGAGCTGTTTTTT. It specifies CASSRQASNTGELFF.

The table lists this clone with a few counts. The CDR3 nucleotides read TGTGCCAGCAGTGAGCCCCGCCTCGGGACTAATGAAAAACTGTTTTTT. This encodes CASSEPRLGTNEKLFF. The chain recombines TRBV6-1 with TRBJ1-4; no firm D call. Per the germline V gene, CDR1 is MNHNS and CDR2 is SASEGT. The V and J ends lost 3 bases and 2 bases respectively, with 13 bases between them. The CDR3 runs 16 residues.

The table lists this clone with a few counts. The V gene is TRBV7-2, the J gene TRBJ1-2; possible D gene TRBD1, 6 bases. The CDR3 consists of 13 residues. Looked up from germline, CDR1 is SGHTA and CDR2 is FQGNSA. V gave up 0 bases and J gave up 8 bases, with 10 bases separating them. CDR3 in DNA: TGTGCCAGCAGCTTAGCCCCAGGGGACGGCTACACCTTC. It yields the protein CASSLAPGDGYTF.

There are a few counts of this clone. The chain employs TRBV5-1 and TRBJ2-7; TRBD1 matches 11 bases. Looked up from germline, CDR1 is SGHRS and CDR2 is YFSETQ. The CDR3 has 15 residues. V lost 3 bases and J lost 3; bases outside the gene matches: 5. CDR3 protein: CASSSGQGAFYEQYF. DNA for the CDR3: TGCGCCAGCAGCTCCGGACAGGGGGCTTTCTACGAGCAGTACTTC.

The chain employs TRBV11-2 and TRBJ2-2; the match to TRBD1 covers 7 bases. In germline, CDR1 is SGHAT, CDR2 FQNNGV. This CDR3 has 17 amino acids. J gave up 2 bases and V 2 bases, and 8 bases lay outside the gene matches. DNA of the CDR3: TGTGCCAGCAGCTTATCCGGGCAGGGGGTTAACACCGGGGAGCTGTTTTTT. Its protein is CASSLSGQGVNTGELFF. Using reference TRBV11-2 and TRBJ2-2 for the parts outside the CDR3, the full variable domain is EAGVAQSPRYKIIEKRQSVAFWCNPISGHATLYWYQQILGQGPKLLIQFQNNGVVDDSQLPKDRFSAERLKGVDSTLKIQPAKLEDSAVYLCASSLSGQGVNTGELFFGEGSRLTVL.